The entry that follows covers one T cell receptor beta chain sequence. Its antigen is not known. The data originate from a study of CD8+ T cells in alopecia areata. Study findings and constraints: In patients, TCRs were shared less clearly than in mice, and HLA may possibly be involved.

Described treatment: oral pan-JAK inhibitor, 5-10 mg twice daily. In each case, RNA was isolated and then reverse transcribed into cDNA as the sequencing template. Data came from immunoSEQ multiplex PCR; TCRdb stores just in-frame clones and leaves some out. The sample comprises 250,000 to 300,000 clones, nearly 60% of which are singletons, and about 1.8% rests with the top ten. The V end was cut by 2 bases, the J end by 7 bases, with 14 bases between. The CDR3 extends over 14 amino acids. CDR1 and CDR2 (germline): SEHNR, FQNEAQ (reference sequence). This TCR was sampled from a human donor with alopecia areata. The specimen was CD4+ T cells sorted from blood, collected at week 24, from a patient treated with tofacitinib. The rearrangement uses TRBV7-9 and TRBJ1-1, with TRBD1 as a possible D gene (5 bases). CDR3 in amino acids: CASSLTRVRNEAFF. The CDR3 bases are TGTGCCAGCAGCTTAACCAGGGTCCGCAATGAAGCTTTCTTT.